The clone carrying this T cell receptor beta chain was observed a handful of times. Its antigen is as yet unknown. This sample is drawn from a study of identical twins. Points from the study as a whole: Cord blood's abundant beta clonotypes had fewer insertions, unlike memory repertoires.

This CDR3 spans 15 amino acids. The V gene lost 0 bases and the J gene lost 0 bases, with 10 bases spanning the gap. Germline V gene data show CDR1 as SGDLS and CDR2 as YYNGEE. TCRdb reprocessed the 5' RACE reads via MiXCR and lists one record per CDR3 protein. Of 200,000 to 250,000 distinct CDR3 sequences in the sample, 5% to 7% were seen once. These sequences were also reported in another study, on T cells expressing NK-cell markers. That paper states: Obtained from sorted CD3+CD56+NKG2C+, CD3+CD56+NKG2C- and CD3+CD56-NKG2C+ T cells were the TCR beta repertoires.

V gene TRBV9 combines with J gene TRBJ2-7; a weak D match, TRBD2 (6 bases). The source material was CD8+ T cells sorted from blood. The receptor was derived from a woman between 18 and 29 years old in good health. In nucleotides, the CDR3 is TGTGCCAGCAGCGTAGACGGCGGGGTCTCCTACGAGCAGTACTTC. This translates into CASSVDGGVSYEQYF.